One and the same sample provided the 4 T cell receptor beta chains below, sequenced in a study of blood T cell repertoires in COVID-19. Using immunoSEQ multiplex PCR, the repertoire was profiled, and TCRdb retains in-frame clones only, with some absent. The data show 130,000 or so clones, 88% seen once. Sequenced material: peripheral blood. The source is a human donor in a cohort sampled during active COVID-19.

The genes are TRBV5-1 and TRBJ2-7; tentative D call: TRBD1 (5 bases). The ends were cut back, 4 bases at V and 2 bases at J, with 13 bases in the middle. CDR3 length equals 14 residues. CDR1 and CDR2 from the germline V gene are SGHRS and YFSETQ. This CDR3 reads CASSNDRPPYEQYF. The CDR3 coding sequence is TGCGCCAGCAGCAACGACAGACCACCCTACGAGCAGTACTTC.

CDR3 coding DNA: TGTGCCAGCAGCCCTTACGGGACAAAGAGCTCCTACGAGCAGTACTTC. This sequence encodes CASSPYGTKSSYEQYF. The chain joins TRBV7-9 to TRBJ2-7, with D tentatively TRBD1 (6 bases). CDR1 is SEHNR and CDR2 is FQNEAQ in the germline V gene (reference sequence). The CDR3 spans 16 residues. The V end was cut by 5 bases, the J end by 0 bases, with 17 bases between. Drawing the rest from reference TRBV7-9 and TRBJ2-7, the complete variable domain is DTGVSQNPRHKITKRGQNVTFRCDPISEHNRLYWYRQTLGQGPEFLTYFQNEAQLEKSRLLSDRFSAERPKGSFSTLEIQRTEQGDSAMYLCASSPYGTKSSYEQYFGPGTRLTVT.

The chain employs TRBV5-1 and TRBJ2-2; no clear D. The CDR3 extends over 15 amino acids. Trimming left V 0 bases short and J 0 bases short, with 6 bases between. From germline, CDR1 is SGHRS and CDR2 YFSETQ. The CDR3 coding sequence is TGCGCCAGCAGCTTGGCCAGCGCGAACACCGGGGAGCTGTTTTTT. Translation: CASSLASANTGELFF.

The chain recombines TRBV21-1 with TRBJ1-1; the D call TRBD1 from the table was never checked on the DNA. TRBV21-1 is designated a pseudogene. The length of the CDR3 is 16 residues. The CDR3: CASSVSGTGRNTEAFF. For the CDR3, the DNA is TGTGCCAGCAGCGTGTCCGGGACAGGGAGGAACACTGAAGCTTTCTTT.